This entry lists 18 T cell receptor beta chains sequenced from one sample in a study of blood T cells in healthy people across ages. Through a sample-barcoded 5' primer and a J-beta primer mix, a second PCR was run for roughly 7 to 11 cycles. TCRdb reprocessed the 5' RACE reads via MiXCR and lists one record per CDR3 protein. The table lists roughly 1.9 million distinct CDR3 sequences, approximately 40% of them singletons. Sequenced input: blood. These receptors all come from a human donor in good health.

Details on this clonotype: A junction end diverges from the germline sequence, so it may reflect a read error. The V call is TRBV6-6, the J call TRBJ2-3; D perhaps matches TRBD2 (5 bases). Germline lookup yields CDR1 MNHNY and CDR2 SVGAGI (reference sequence). The CDR3 covers 15 residues. Here the CDR3 DNA reads TGTGCCAGCAGCTACTCCCGCGGGTTTACAGATACGCAGTATTTT. Amino acids: CASSYSRGFTDTQYF.

The table lists this clonotype with a few counts. V usage is TRBV10-3 and J usage is TRBJ1-1, with TRBD1 matching over 7 bases. Germline CDR1 ENHRY, CDR2 SYGVKD. This CDR3 has 14 residues. V was clipped by 9 bases and J by 6 bases; unmatched bases: 13. The CDR3 loop reads CAISARGQSAEAFF. The CDR3, as DNA: TGTGCCATTTCGGCCCGGGGACAGTCAGCTGAAGCTTTCTTT.

V usage is TRBV24-1 and J usage is TRBJ2-5; TRBD2 aligns across 13 bases. After removal of 3 bases from V and 5 bases from J, the junction contained 5 bases not matched to a gene. Germline V CDR1 and CDR2: KGHDR, SFDVKD. There are 16 residues in the CDR3. In nucleotides, the CDR3 is TGTGCCACCAGTGATCCCCAGACTAGCGGGGGGGAGACCCAGTACTTC. This sequence encodes CATSDPQTSGGETQYF.

This clonotype has only one observation. At one boundary the junction diverges from the germline segment, which might be a read error. The genes are TRBV6-6 and TRBJ1-3, with 7 bases that match TRBD1. The CDR3 loop spans 12 amino acids. Germline CDR1 is MNHNY and CDR2 is SVGAGI (reference sequence). The CDR3 reads CTSRGGGSTIYF. The CDR3 DNA reads as TGTACCAGCAGGGGGGGTGGAAGCACCATATATTTT.

This clonotype was counted only a few times. The chain couples TRBV18 to TRBJ2-7; possibly TRBD1 for D (7 bases). The CDR3 is 15 amino acids. CDR1 is KGHSH, CDR2 LQKENI, per germline. Trimming removed 3 bases from V and 2 bases from J, with 14 bases in between. CDR3 amino acids: CASSPAGQGAYEQYF. CDR3 DNA: TGTGCCAGCTCACCTGCGGGGCAGGGGGCCTACGAGCAGTACTTC.

Notes on this clonotype: Compared with germline, one end of the junction differs, possibly owing to a read error. CDR3 in amino acids: CAWSRGLSNERLFF. CDR3 nucleotides: TGTGCCTGGTCCAGGGGGCTAAGTAATGAAAGACTGTTTTTT. The chain joins TRBV30 to TRBJ1-4; 8 bases agree with TRBD1. The germline CDR1 and CDR2 sequences are GTSNPN and SVGIG (reference sequence). CDR3 size: 14 residues.

Ten or more counts support this clonotype. The CDR3 reads CASSLVVQYPQAFF. The DNA of the CDR3 is TGTGCCAGCAGTTTAGTCGTGCAATACCCCCAGGCTTTCTTT. The chain employs TRBV12-3 or TRBV12-4 and TRBJ1-1; D uncertain. This CDR3 region has 14 residues. V lost 1 base to trimming and J lost 11 bases, with 17 bases between them.

This clonotype was found a few times. This chain uses TRBV29-1 with TRBJ2-7, with D possibly being TRBD1 (6 bases). V lost 4 bases and J lost 3, with 13 bases in between. This CDR3 has 13 amino acids. Germline V lookup: CDR1 SQVTM, CDR2 ANQGSEA. CDR3 protein: CSVVGTRDYEQYF. In nucleotides, the CDR3 is TGCAGCGTTGTCGGGACAAGGGACTACGAGCAGTACTTC.

The V call is TRBV20-1, the J call TRBJ2-6, with TRBD1 matching 8 bases. Per germline, CDR1 DFQATT and CDR2 SNEGSKA (reference sequence). The CDR3 contains 17 residues. V dropped 3 bases and J dropped 3; count of bases not matched to a gene: 10. The CDR3, as DNA: TGCAGTGCTAGGCCCGAGACAGGGGCTGGTGGGGCCAACGTCCTGACTTTC. Amino acid sequence: CSARPETGAGGANVLTF.

The chain joins TRBV9 to TRBJ1-2; D is unresolved. The CDR3 has 14 amino acids. V shed 3 bases and J shed 1 base, with 10 bases lying between them. From germline, CDR1 is SGDLS and CDR2 YYNGEE. In DNA, the CDR3 is TGTGCCAGCAGCGCAGGACCTAATAACTATGGCTACACCTTC. This gives the protein CASSAGPNNYGYTF.

Comment on this clonotype: At one of its ends the junction is not consistent with the germline gene, which may arise from a read error. The CDR3 loop reads CASSSASGSYGQYF. The CDR3 DNA follows: TGTGCCAGCAGCTCTGCCTCGGGCTCCTACGGGCAGTACTTC. The chain is built from TRBV12-3 or TRBV12-4 and TRBJ2-7; no clear D gene. The CDR3 consists of 14 residues.

This clonotype has a handful of counts. CDR3 sequence: CASSSGLGYGYTF. CDR3 DNA: TGTGCCAGCAGTTCGGGGTTAGGGTATGGCTACACCTTC. The chain uses TRBV7-2 and TRBJ1-2; D uncertain. Deletions cut 6 bases from V and 5 bases from J, with 13 bases between. Germline V lookup: CDR1 SGHTA, CDR2 FQGNSA. The length of the CDR3 is 13 residues. The whole variable domain, filled in from reference TRBV7-2 and TRBJ1-2, reads GAGVSQSPSNKVTEKGKDVELRCDPISGHTALYWYRQSLGQGLEFLIYFQGNSAPDKSGLPSDRFSAERTGGSVSTLTIQRTQQEDSAVYLCASSSGLGYGYTFGSGTRLTVV.

This clonotype was picked up one time. V and J are TRBV7-8 and TRBJ2-7; D is unresolved. Germline CDR1 reads SGHVS; CDR2 reads FQNEAQ. This CDR3 has 16 amino acids. V dropped 5 bases and J dropped 2 bases, with 19 bases sitting between them. This CDR3 is CASSREPRRLTYEQYF. The CDR3 DNA reads TGTGCCAGCAGCCGAGAACCCAGGAGACTCACCTACGAGCAGTACTTC.

This clonotype was recorded a few times. This CDR3 reads CASSPRQGIVDSPLHF. Here the CDR3 DNA reads TGTGCCAGCAGCCCTAGACAGGGAATCGTCGATTCACCCCTCCACTTT. This chain links TRBV5-6 with TRBJ1-6, with 7 nucleotides matching TRBD1. V lost 4 bases and J lost 8; bases outside the gene matches: 12. Germline V gives CDR1 SGHDT, CDR2 YYEEEE. The CDR3 is 16 amino acids.

This chain joins TRBV29-1 and TRBJ2-3; no firm D call. Germline CDR1 and CDR2: SQVTM and ANQGSEA. The CDR3 sequence is 12 residues long. Trimming removed 0 bases at V and 6 bases at J, with 7 bases between. This chain's CDR3 is CSVEDGRDTQYF. CDR3 DNA: TGCAGCGTTGAAGACGGGCGGGATACGCAGTATTTT.

This clonotype showed up just a few times. The chain combines TRBV29-1 with TRBJ2-7; 8 bases map to TRBD1. The CDR3 loop spans 13 amino acids. Trimming cost V 5 bases and J 7 bases; bases outside gene matches: 10. Germline CDR1 and CDR2: SQVTM and ANQGSEA. The CDR3 coding sequence is TGCAGCGTTACTGGACAGGGTTTAAGGGAGCAGTACTTC. Protein: CSVTGQGLREQYF.

The rearrangement uses TRBV5-1 and TRBJ2-1; 15 bases fit TRBD2. The germline gives CDR1 SGHRS, CDR2 YFSETQ. V was pared by 0 bases and J by 7 bases, with 11 bases of the junction left unmatched. The CDR3 has 19 amino acids. CDR3 in DNA: TGCGCCAGCAGCTTGGCGCCGCCGGGACTAGCGGGGGGCCGGAATGAGCAGTTCTTC. It yields the protein CASSLAPPGLAGGRNEQFF.

The sample holds a few counts of this clonotype. J is TRBJ2-3 and V is TRBV7-2; D not resolved. This CDR3 contains 12 residues. With 6 bases removed from V and 5 bases from J, the gap between germline ends came to 9 bases. CDR1 and CDR2 (germline): SGHTA, FQGNSA. The CDR3 loop reads CASSMNLDTQYF. CDR3 nucleotide sequence: TGTGCCAGCAGTATGAATCTAGATACGCAGTATTTT.